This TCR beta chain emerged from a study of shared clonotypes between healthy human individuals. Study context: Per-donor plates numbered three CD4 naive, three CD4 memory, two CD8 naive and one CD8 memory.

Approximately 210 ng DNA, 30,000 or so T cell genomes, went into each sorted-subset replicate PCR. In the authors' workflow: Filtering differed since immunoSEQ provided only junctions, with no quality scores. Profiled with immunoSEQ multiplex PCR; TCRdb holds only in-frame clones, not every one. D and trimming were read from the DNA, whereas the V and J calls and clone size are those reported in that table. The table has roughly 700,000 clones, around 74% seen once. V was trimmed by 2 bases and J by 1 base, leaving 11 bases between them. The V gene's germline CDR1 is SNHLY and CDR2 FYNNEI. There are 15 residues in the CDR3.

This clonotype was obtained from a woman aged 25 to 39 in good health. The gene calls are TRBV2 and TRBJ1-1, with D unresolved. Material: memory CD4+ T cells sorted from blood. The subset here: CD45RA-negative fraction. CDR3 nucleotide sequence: TGTGCCAGCAGTGAATTAGGTGGGAGGAACACTGAAGCTTTCTTT. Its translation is CASSELGGRNTEAFF.